This T cell receptor beta chain was sequenced in a study of graft-versus-host responses after intestinal transplantation. The CDR3 runs to 13 residues. Germline V CDR1 and CDR2: SEHNR, FQNEAQ (reference sequence). The ends lost 7 bases at V and 8 bases at J; junction bases unmatched: 8. Clones were sequenced by immunoSEQ multiplex PCR, and TCRdb holds only the in-frame ones, with some missing. This table holds some 25,000 clones, just under 95% found once. The chain has TRBV7-9 and TRBJ2-1, with 7 nucleotides matching TRBD1. This receptor was taken from a human patient who received an intestinal transplant, so some T cells may come from the graft donor. Specimen: PBMCs, collected roughly 32 days after intestinal transplant. The CDR3: CASNSDRDDEQFF. The CDR3, as DNA: TGTGCCAGCAACTCAGACAGGGACGATGAGCAGTTCTTC.